This TCR beta chain is from a study of cytomegalovirus exposure and HLA in healthy donors. The PCR ran on 60 Vbeta and 13 Jbeta primers. Clones were sequenced by immunoSEQ multiplex PCR, and TCRdb holds only the in-frame ones, with some missing. In the table there are some 76,000 clones, roughly 70% of which are singletons. Trimming stripped 7 bases from V and 2 bases from J, with 14 bases between. CDR3 length equals 14 residues. CDR1 and CDR2 from the germline V gene are SEHNR and FQNEAQ (reference sequence). The V and J genes are TRBV7-9 and TRBJ1-1; D may be TRBD1 (5 bases). The receptor comes from a man in his sixties in good health and CMV-seropositive. The sample was PBMCs. The CDR3 protein is CASTWRGNNTEAFF. CDR3 in DNA: TGTGCCAGCACCTGGCGGGGCAATAACACTGAAGCTTTCTTT.